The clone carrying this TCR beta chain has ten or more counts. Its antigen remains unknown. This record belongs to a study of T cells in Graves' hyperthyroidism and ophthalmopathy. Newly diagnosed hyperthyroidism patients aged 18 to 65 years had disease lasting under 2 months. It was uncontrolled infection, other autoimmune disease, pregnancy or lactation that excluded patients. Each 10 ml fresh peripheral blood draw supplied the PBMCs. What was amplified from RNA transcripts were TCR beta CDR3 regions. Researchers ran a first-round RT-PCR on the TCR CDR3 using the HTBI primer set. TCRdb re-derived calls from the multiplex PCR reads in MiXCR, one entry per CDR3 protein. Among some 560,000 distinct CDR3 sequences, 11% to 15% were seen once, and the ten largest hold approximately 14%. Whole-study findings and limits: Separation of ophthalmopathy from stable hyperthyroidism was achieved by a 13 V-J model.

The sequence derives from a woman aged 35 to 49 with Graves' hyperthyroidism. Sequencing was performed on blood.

The CDR3 protein is CASSEWGAGNQPQHF. The CDR3, as DNA: TGTGCCAGCAGTGAGTGGGGGGCAGGCAATCAGCCCCAGCATTTT. The chain employs TRBV2 and TRBJ1-5; weak D call: TRBD1 (6 bases). CDR3 size: 15 residues. Deletions cut 3 bases from V and 2 bases from J, with 11 bases between. The germline V gene has CDR1 SNHLY and CDR2 FYNNEI.